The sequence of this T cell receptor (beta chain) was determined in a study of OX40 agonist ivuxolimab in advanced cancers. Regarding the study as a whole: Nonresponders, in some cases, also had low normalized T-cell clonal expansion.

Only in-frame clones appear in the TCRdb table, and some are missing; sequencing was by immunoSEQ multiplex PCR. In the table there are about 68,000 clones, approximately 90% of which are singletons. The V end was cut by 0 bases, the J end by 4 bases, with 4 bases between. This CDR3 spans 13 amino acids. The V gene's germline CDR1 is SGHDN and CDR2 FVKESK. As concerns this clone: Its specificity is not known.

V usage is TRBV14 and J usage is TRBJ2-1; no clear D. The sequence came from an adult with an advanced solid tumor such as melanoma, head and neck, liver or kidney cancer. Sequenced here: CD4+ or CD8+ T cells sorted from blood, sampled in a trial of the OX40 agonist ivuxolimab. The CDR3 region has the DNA TGTGCCAGCAGCCAAGATTGGTACAATGAGCAGTTCTTC. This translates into CASSQDWYNEQFF.